The sequence of this T cell receptor (beta chain) was determined in a study of blood T cell repertoires in COVID-19. Study-level background: T cells, B-cell-depleted T cells, or PBMCs provided the cDNA or gDNA that served as material.

Participants came from around 25 US areas, aged about 18 to 89 years. The protocol was immunoSEQ multiplex PCR, while the TCRdb copy is restricted to in-frame clones and leaves out a portion. The table includes approximately 150,000 clones, about 85% detected once. Germline V lookup: CDR1 LGHNA, CDR2 YNFKEQ. V shed 0 bases and J 9 bases; nucleotides not matched to a gene: 7. The CDR3 extends over 16 amino acids. The chain carries TRBV4-2 and TRBJ1-4; 10 bases fit TRBD1. The material sequenced was PBMCs or T cells enriched from blood (not recorded which). This receptor was identified in a middle-aged woman who had been exposed to COVID-19. CDR3 coding DNA: TGTGCCAGCAGCCAAGAGGTGGGACAGGGGAGGCAAAAACTGTTTTTT. Translation: CASSQEVGQGRQKLFF.